This T cell receptor beta chain is from a study of sequential checkpoint blockade in melanoma. Treatment meaning: randomized to nivolumab then ipilimumab (arm A) or the reverse (arm B). PBMC sorting kept live CD3+CD8+ cells without CD19 or CD56. The CDR3 has 14 residues. CDR1 ENHRY and CDR2 SYGVKD come from the germline V gene. The V segment lost 5 bases and the J segment 5 bases; nucleotides outside the gene matches: 5. Profiled with immunoSEQ multiplex PCR; TCRdb holds only in-frame clones, not every one. The sample records about 32,000 clones, roughly 84% being singletons. Sequenced here: CD8+ T cells sorted from blood (inferred from file names), sampled from a patient given nivolumab and ipilimumab in sequence. The J gene is TRBJ2-7, the V gene TRBV10-3; 11 bases are shared with TRBD1. The sequence derives from a human donor with melanoma. For the CDR3, the DNA is TGTGCCATCAGTTCCGGGACAGGGGGTGACGAGCAGTACTTC. Translating it yields CAISSGTGGDEQYF.